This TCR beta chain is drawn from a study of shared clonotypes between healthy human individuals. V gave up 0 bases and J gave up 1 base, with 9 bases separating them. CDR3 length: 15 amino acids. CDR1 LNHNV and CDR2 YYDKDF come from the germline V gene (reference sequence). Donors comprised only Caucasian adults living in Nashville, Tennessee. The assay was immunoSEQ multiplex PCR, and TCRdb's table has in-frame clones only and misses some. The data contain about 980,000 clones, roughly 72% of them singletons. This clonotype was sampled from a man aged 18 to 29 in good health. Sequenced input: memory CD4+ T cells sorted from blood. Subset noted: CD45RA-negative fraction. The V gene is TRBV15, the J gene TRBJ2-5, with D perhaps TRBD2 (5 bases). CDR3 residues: CATSRDPGIQETQYF. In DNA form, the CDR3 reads TGTGCCACCAGCAGAGATCCGGGGATCCAAGAGACCCAGTACTTC.